The 25 T cell receptor beta chains presented below share a single source sample, sequenced in a study of cytomegalovirus exposure and HLA in healthy donors. The PCR had 60 Vbeta and 13 Jbeta primers. The table came from immunoSEQ multiplex PCR; TCRdb's copy has only in-frame clones and leaves some out. The table shows 80,000 to 95,000 clones, with 70% to 90% occurring only once. The sequenced sample consisted of PBMCs. Source of these receptors: a young woman in good health and CMV-seropositive.

This clone was recorded a few times. The chain joins TRBV6-6 to TRBJ2-7, with TRBD1 identical over 7 bases. Trimming removed 6 bases from V and 2 bases from J; junction bases left unmatched: 13. The germline gives CDR1 MNHNY, CDR2 SVGAGI (reference sequence). The CDR3 has 16 residues. CDR3 residues: CASRNSGTEDTYEQYF. DNA for the CDR3: TGTGCCAGCAGAAACTCCGGGACAGAGGACACCTACGAGCAGTACTTC.

The gene calls are TRBV30 and TRBJ2-7, with D possibly TRBD1 on 5 matching bases. The ends were cut back, 3 bases at V and 2 bases at J, with 14 bases in the middle. CDR3 size: 14 residues. The germline CDR1 and CDR2 sequences are GTSNPN and SVGIG (reference sequence). This CDR3 reads CAWSPGIGAYEQYF. Here the CDR3 DNA reads TGTGCCTGGAGCCCAGGGATTGGGGCCTACGAGCAGTACTTC.

The V call is TRBV6-1, the J call TRBJ2-5; 7 nucleotides line up with TRBD1. The J call is in doubt because the DNA end fits TRBJ2-7 better. CDR1 and CDR2 (germline): MNHNS, SASEGT. This CDR3 region has 13 residues. The CDR3: CATQGGSSYEQYF. CDR3 coding DNA: TGTGCCACCCAAGGGGGCTCCTCCTACGAGCAGTACTTC.

The chain uses TRBV25-1 and TRBJ2-1, with D perhaps matching TRBD1 (6 bases). From germline, CDR1 is MGHDK and CDR2 SYGVNS. The CDR3 covers 13 residues. V dropped 8 bases and J dropped 3 bases, with 11 bases sitting between them. The CDR3 coding sequence is TGTGCCAGCCAACGGACAGACTACAATGAGCAGTTCTTC. Its translation: CASQRTDYNEQFF.

The rearrangement links TRBV28 to TRBJ1-4, with 9 bases aligning to TRBD1. The CDR3 totals 16 residues. Germline CDR1 and CDR2: MDHEN and SYDVKM. The J segment lost 3 bases and the V segment lost 5 bases, leaving 7 bases of the junction unmatched. DNA for the CDR3: TGTGCCAGCAGTCCGGGGACAGGGAAACCTAATGAAAAACTGTTTTTT. The encoded protein is CASSPGTGKPNEKLFF.

The rearrangement links TRBV28 to TRBJ1-4, with a tentative D call TRBD1 (5 bases). V was pared by 1 base and J by 3 bases, with 9 bases between. Germline CDR1 MDHEN, CDR2 SYDVKM. CDR3 length: 15 amino acids. The CDR3 spells CASSLYSGPNEKLFF. DNA of the CDR3: TGTGCCAGCAGTTTATATTCAGGGCCTAATGAAAAACTGTTTTTT.

This clone was seen more than once but under ten times. The chain combines TRBV6-6 with TRBJ1-1; D gene uncertain. V lost 7 bases to trimming and J lost 3 bases, with 12 bases between them. Germline V gene sequence: CDR1 MNHNY, CDR2 SVGAGI (reference sequence). CDR3 length: 13 amino acids. CDR3 DNA: TGTGCCAGCAACTACGACGGTTACACTGAAGCTTTCTTT. This sequence encodes CASNYDGYTEAFF.

The chain employs TRBV9 and TRBJ2-3; 7 bases are shared with TRBD1. J was trimmed by 3 bases and V by 3 bases; bases with no gene match: 7. Germline loops: CDR1 SGDLS, CDR2 YYNGEE. This CDR3 comprises 15 residues. CDR3 region: CASSEGARWTDTQYF. The CDR3 DNA reads as TGTGCCAGCAGCGAGGGGGCTAGATGGACAGATACGCAGTATTTT.

This chain joins TRBV7-9 and TRBJ1-4, with TRBD1 identical over 8 bases. The CDR3 loop spans 18 amino acids. Germline loops: CDR1 SEHNR, CDR2 FQNEAQ (reference sequence). Trimming took 1 base from V and 0 from J; bases not matched to a gene: 7. CDR3 sequence reads: CASSLDPGQAATNEKLFF. In DNA, the CDR3 is TGTGCCAGCAGCTTAGATCCGGGACAGGCTGCAACTAATGAAAAACTGTTTTTT.

This clone has only one observation. The chain uses TRBV7-6 and TRBJ1-5; D remains unclear. Trimming stripped 1 base from V and 0 bases from J, with 7 bases between. There are 15 residues in the CDR3. In germline, CDR1 is SGHVS, CDR2 FNYEAQ. As DNA, the CDR3 is TGTGCCAGCAGCTTAGGGCAGGCTAGCAATCAGCCCCAGCATTTT. Its protein product is CASSLGQASNQPQHF.

The rearrangement uses TRBV5-5 and TRBJ1-1, with 7 bases aligning to TRBD1. The germline V gene encodes CDR1 SGHKS and CDR2 YYEKEE (reference sequence). V shed 3 bases, J shed 6 bases, and the junction held 2 bases outside the gene matches. CDR3 size: 12 residues. CDR3 sequence (DNA): TGTGCCAGCAGCTGGGGGACAGCTGAAGCTTTCTTT. Translating gives CASSWGTAEAFF.

Note on this clone: A junction end diverges from the germline sequence, so it may reflect a read error. CDR3 coding DNA: TGTGCTAGCAGCTCCACTAGTTCTTGGTTAGAGACCCAGTACTTC. Its translation is CASSSTSSWLETQYF. The J gene is TRBJ2-5, the V gene TRBV7-7; tentative D call: TRBD2 (5 bases). CDR3 length: 15 residues. Germline assignment: CDR1 SSHAT and CDR2 FNYEAQ (reference sequence).

The J gene is TRBJ2-1, the V gene TRBV27, with 9 bases fitting TRBD1. CDR1 MNHEY and CDR2 SMNVEV come from the germline V gene (reference sequence). The ends lost 11 bases at V and 4 bases at J; junction bases unmatched: 3. This CDR3 has 12 amino acids. CDR3 loop: CASGTGYNEQFF. CDR3 nucleotide sequence: TGTGCCTCCGGGACAGGGTACAATGAGCAGTTCTTC.

The chain links TRBV19 to TRBJ1-2, with 7 nucleotides matching TRBD1. Trimming at V came to 4 bases and at J to 8 bases, leaving 10 bases not matched to a gene. CDR1 and CDR2 from the germline V gene are LNHDA and SQIVND (reference sequence). The CDR3 is 14 residues long. The chain's CDR3 is CASSTRQGAGGYTF. In DNA form, the CDR3 reads TGTGCCAGTAGTACGAGACAGGGTGCTGGGGGCTACACCTTC.

The J gene is TRBJ1-3, the V gene TRBV7-8; 9 bases match TRBD1. Trimming cost V 5 bases and J 0 bases; bases outside gene matches: 11. In germline, CDR1 is SGHVS, CDR2 FQNEAQ. This CDR3 contains 18 residues. The CDR3 DNA follows: TGTGCCAGCAGCCCAAGAGGGGACAGGGCATTCTCTGGAAACACCATATATTTT. Translation gives CASSPRGDRAFSGNTIYF.

V usage is TRBV19 and J usage is TRBJ2-7; TRBD1 matches 8 bases. Per the germline V gene, CDR1 is LNHDA and CDR2 is SQIVND (reference sequence). The V and J ends lost 5 bases and 3 bases, in that order; junction bases with no gene match: 12. The CDR3 spans 16 residues. CDR3 amino acids: CASSPRPGQGFYEQYF. CDR3 bases: TGTGCCAGTAGTCCGCGGCCCGGACAGGGTTTCTACGAGCAGTACTTC.

This sequence joins TRBV9 and TRBJ1-3; tentatively, D is TRBD1 (5 bases). The CDR3 covers 18 residues. Trimming removed 4 bases from V and 0 bases from J, with 20 bases in between. Germline loops: CDR1 SGDLS, CDR2 YYNGEE. The CDR3 DNA reads TGTGCCAGCAGCCCGCACGGGGGGGGACGCAGCTCTGGAAACACCATATATTTT. Its protein product is CASSPHGGGRSSGNTIYF.

The rearrangement uses TRBV6-5 and TRBJ1-2, with D possibly TRBD1 on 6 matching bases. Germline lookup yields CDR1 MNHEY and CDR2 SVGAGI. Trimming removed 10 bases at V and 5 bases at J, with 20 bases between. The CDR3 is made up of 14 amino acids. CDR3 residues: CATHEGGIVYGYTF. CDR3 bases: TGTGCCACCCACGAGGGGGGGATAGTATATGGCTACACCTTC.

This clone was recorded once. The chain couples TRBV2 to TRBJ2-3, with TRBD2 matching 10 bases. The junction had 10 bases not matched to a gene; V was cut back by 6 bases and J by 7 bases. CDR1 and CDR2 from the germline V gene are SNHLY and FYNNEI. The CDR3 covers 15 residues. The CDR3 nucleotides read TGTGCCAGCAGGACAGCTAGCGGGGGAGCCTATACGCAGTATTTT. This gives the protein CASRTASGGAYTQYF.

V and J are TRBV29-1 and TRBJ1-4; the match to TRBD1 covers 12 bases. The CDR3 covers 14 residues. Losses at the gene ends were 3 bases for V and 11 bases for J; bases not matched to a gene: 7. CDR1 is SQVTM, CDR2 ANQGSEA, per germline. Here the CDR3 reads CSVDLGTGGRKLFF. The CDR3 region has the DNA TGCAGCGTTGATTTAGGGACAGGGGGCAGGAAACTGTTTTTT.

V is TRBV6-5 and J is TRBJ1-4; tentatively, D is TRBD1 (6 bases). CDR3 length: 14 residues. Trimming removed 6 bases from V and 5 bases from J, with 13 bases in between. From germline, CDR1 is MNHEY and CDR2 SVGAGI. The CDR3 coding sequence is TGTGCCAGCAGCCCCAGGGGCACCAATGAAAAACTGTTTTTT. Residues: CASSPRGTNEKLFF.

The chain is built from TRBV4-1 and TRBJ2-3; possible D gene TRBD2, 6 bases. CDR1 is MGHRA, CDR2 YSYEKL, per germline. V lost 3 bases, J lost 2 bases, and 12 bases lay in between. The CDR3 length is 15 residues. The CDR3 DNA is TGCGCCAGCAGCCAGAGTATAGCGGTCACAGATACGCAGTATTTT. This translates into CASSQSIAVTDTQYF.

The table lists this clone with a few counts. J is TRBJ1-4 and V is TRBV5-4; TRBD1 agrees at 9 bases. Germline V gene data show CDR1 as SGHNT and CDR2 as YYREEE (reference sequence). V was pared by 4 bases and J by 7 bases, with 5 bases of the junction left unmatched. The CDR3 consists of 14 residues. For the CDR3, the DNA is TGTGCCAGCAGCGTACAGGGGGCTGCTGAAAAACTGTTTTTT. Protein product: CASSVQGAAEKLFF.

The chain employs TRBV18 and TRBJ2-4, with 8 bases that match TRBD2. Germline CDR1 is KGHSH and CDR2 is LQKENI. V gave up 3 bases and J gave up 1 base; unmatched junction bases: 2. The CDR3 runs 15 residues. CDR3 bases: TGTGCCAGCTCACCGGGACTAGGGGCCAAAAACATTCAGTACTTC. It translates to CASSPGLGAKNIQYF.

The chain uses TRBV2 and TRBJ1-6; 8 bases agree with TRBD1. With 5 bases clipped from V and 7 bases from J, the junction kept 7 bases outside the gene matches. The CDR3 spans 15 residues. Germline-derived CDR1 and CDR2 are SNHLY and FYNNEI. CDR3 loop: CASSNRGSGNSPLHF. The CDR3 coding sequence is TGTGCCAGCAGTAACAGGGGGTCGGGGAATTCACCCCTCCACTTT.